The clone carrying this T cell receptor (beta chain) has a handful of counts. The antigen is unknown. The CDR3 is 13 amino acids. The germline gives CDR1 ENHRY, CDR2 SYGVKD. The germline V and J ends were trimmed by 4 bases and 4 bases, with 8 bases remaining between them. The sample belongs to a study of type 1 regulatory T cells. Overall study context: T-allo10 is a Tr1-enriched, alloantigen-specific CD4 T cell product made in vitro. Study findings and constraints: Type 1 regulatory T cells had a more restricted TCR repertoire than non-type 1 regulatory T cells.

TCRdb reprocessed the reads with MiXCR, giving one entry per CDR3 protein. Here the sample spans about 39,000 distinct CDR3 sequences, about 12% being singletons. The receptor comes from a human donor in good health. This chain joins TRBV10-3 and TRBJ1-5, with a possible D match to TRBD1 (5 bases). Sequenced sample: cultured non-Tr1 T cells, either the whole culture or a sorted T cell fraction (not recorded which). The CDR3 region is CAISGQRNQPQHF. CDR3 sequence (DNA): TGTGCCATCAGTGGACAGCGGAATCAGCCCCAGCATTTT.